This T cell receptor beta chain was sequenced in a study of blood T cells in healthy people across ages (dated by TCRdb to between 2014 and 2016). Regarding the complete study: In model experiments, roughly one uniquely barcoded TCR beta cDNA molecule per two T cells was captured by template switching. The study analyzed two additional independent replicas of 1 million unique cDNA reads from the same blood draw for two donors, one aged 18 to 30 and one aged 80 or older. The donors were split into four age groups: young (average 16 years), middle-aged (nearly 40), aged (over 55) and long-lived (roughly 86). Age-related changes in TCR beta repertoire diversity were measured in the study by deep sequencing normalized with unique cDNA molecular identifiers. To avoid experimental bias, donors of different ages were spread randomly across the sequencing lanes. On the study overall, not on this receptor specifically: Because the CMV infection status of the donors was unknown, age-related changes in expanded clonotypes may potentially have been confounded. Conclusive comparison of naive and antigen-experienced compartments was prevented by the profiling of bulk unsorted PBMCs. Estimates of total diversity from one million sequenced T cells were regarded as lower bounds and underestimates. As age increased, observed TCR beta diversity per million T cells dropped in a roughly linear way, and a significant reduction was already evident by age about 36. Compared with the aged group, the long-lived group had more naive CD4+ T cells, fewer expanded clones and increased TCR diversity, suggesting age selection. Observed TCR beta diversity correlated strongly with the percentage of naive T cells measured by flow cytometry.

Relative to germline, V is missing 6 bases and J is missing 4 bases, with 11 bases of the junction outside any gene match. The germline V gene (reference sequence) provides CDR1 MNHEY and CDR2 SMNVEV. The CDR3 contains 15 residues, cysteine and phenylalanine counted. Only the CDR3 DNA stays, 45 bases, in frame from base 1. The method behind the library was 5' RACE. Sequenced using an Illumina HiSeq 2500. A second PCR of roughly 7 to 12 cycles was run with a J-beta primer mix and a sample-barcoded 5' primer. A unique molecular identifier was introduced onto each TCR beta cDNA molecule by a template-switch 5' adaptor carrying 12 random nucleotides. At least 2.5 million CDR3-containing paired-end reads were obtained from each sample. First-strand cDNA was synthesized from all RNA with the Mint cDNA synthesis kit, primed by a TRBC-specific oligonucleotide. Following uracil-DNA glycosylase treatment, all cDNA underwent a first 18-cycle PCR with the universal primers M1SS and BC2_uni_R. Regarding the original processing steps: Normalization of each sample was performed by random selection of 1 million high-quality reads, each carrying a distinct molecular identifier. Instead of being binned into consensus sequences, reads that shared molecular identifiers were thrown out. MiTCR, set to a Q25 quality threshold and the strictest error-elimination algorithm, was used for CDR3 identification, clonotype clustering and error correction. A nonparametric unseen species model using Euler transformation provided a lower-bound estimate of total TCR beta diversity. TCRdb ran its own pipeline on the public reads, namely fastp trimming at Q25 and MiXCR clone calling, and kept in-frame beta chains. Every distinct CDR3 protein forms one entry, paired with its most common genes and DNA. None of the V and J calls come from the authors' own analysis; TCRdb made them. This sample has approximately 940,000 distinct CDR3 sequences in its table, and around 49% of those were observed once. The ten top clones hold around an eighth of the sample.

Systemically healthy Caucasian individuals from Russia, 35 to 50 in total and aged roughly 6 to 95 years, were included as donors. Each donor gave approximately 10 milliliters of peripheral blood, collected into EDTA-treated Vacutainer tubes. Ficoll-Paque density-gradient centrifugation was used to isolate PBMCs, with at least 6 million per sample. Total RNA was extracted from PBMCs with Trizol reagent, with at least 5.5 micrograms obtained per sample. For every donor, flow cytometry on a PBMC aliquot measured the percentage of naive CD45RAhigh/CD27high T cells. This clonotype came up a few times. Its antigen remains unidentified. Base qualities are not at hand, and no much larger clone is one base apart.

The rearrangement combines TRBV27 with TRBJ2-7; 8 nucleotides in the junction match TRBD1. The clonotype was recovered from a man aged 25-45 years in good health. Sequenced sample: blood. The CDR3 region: CASRKNRGILYEQYF. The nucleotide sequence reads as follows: TGTGCCAGCAGGAAGAACAGGGGGATCTTGTACGAGCAGTACTTC.